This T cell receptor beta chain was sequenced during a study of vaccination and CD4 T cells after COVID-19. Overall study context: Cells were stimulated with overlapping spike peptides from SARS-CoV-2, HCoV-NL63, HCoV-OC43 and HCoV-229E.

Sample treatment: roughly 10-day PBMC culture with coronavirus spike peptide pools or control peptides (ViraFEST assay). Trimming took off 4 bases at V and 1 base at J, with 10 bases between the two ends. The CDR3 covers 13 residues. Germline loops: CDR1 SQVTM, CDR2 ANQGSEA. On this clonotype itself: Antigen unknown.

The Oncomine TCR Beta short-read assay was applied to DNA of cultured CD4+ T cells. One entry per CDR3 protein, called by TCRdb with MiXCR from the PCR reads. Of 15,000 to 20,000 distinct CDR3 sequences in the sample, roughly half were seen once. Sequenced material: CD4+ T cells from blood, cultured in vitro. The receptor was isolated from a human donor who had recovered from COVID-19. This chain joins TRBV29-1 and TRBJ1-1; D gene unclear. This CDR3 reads CSVAHLENTEAFF. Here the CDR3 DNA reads TGCAGCGTTGCACACCTTGAGAACACTGAAGCTTTCTTT. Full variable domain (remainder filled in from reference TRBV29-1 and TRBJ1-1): SAVISQKPSRDICQRGTSLTIQCQVDSQVTMMFWYRQQPGQSLTLIATANQGSEATYESGFVIDKFPISRPNLTFSTLTVSNMSPEDSSIYLCSVAHLENTEAFFGQGTRLTVV.